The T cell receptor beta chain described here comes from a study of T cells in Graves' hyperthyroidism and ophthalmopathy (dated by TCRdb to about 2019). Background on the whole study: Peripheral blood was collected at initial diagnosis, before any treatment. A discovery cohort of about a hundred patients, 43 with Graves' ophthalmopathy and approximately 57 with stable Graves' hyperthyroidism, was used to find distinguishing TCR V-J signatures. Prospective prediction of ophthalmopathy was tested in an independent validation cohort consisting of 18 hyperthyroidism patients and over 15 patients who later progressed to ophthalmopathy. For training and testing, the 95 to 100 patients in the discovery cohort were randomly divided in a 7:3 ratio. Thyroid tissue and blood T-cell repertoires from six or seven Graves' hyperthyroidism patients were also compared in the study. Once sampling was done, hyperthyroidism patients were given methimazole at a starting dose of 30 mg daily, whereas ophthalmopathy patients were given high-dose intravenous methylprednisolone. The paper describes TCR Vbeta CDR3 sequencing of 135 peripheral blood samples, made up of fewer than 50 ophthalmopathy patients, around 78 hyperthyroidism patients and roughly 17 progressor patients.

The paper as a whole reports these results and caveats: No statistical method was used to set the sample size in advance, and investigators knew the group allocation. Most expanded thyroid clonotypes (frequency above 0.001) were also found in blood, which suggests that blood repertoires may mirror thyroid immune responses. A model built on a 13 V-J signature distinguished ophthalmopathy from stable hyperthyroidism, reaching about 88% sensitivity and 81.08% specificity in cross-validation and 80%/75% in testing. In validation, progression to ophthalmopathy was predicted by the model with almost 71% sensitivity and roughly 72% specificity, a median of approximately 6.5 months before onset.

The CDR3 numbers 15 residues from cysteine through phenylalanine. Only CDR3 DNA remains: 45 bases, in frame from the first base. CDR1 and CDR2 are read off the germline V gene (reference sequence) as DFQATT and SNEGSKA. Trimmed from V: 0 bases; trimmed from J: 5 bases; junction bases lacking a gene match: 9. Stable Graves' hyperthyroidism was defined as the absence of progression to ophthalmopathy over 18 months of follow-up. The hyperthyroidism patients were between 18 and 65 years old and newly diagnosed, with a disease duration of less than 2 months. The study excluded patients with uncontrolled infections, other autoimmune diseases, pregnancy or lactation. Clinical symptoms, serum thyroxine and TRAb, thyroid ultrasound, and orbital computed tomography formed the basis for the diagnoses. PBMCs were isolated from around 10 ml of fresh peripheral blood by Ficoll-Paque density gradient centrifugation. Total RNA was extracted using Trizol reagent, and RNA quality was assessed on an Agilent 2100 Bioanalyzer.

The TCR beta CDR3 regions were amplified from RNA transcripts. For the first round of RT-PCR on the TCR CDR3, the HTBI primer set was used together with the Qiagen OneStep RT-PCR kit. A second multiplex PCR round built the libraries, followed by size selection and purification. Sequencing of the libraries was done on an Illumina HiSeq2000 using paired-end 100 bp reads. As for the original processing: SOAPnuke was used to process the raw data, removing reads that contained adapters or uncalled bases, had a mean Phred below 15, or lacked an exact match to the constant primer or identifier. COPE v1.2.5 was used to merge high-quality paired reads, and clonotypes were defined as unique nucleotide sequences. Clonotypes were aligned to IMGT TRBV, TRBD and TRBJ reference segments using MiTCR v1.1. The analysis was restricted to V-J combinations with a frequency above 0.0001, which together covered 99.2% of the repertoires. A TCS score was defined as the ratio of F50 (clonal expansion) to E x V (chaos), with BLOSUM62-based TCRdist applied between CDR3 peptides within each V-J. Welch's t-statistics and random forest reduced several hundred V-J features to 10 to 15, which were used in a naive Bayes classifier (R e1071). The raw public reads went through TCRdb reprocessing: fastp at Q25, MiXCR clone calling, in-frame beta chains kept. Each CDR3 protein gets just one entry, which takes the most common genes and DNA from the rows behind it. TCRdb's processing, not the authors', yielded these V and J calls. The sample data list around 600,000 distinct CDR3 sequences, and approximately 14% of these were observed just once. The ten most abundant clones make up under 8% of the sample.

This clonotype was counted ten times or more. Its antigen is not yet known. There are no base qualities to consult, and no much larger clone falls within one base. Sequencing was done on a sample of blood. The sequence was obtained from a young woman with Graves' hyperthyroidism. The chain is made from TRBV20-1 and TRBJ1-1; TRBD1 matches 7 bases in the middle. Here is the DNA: TGCAGTGCTAGAGATCTGAAGGGGGCGGGGACTGAAGCTTTCTTT. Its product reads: CSARDLKGAGTEAFF.